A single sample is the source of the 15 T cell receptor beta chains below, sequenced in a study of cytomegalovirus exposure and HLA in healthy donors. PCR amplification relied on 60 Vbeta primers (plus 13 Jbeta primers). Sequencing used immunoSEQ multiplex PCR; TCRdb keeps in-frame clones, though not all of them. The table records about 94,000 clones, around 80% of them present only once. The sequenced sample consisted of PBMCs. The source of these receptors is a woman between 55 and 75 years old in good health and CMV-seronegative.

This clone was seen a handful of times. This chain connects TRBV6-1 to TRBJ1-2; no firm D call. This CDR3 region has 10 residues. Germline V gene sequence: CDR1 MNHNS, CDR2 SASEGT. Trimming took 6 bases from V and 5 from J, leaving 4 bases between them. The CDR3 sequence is CASSSYGYTF. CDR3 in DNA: TGTGCCAGCAGCTCTTATGGCTACACCTTC.

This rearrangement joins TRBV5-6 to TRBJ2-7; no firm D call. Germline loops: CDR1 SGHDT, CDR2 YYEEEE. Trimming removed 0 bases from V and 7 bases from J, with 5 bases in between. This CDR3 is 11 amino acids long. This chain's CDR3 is CASSLAGEQYF. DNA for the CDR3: TGTGCCAGCAGCTTGGCCGGGGAGCAGTACTTC.

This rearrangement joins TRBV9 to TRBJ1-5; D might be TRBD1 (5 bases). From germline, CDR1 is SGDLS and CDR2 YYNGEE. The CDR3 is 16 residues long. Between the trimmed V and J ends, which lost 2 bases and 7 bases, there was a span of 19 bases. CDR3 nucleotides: TGTGCCAGCAGCGTTCGTCTCGGGGGTTCACGCCAGCCCCAGCATTTT. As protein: CASSVRLGGSRQPQHF.

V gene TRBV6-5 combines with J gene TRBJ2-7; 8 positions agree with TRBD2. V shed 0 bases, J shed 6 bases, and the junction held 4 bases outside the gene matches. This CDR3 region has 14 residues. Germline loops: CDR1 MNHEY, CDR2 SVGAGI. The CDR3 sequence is CASSYSAGGSEQYF. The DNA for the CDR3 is TGTGCCAGCAGTTACTCGGCGGGGGGATCCGAGCAGTACTTC.

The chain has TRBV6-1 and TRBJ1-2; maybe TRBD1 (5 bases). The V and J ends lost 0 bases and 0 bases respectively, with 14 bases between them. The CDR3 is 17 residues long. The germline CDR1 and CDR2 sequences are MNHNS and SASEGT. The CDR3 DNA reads TGTGCCAGCAGTGAAGCGTGGGGCAGGGTATCTAACTATGGCTACACCTTC. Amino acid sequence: CASSEAWGRVSNYGYTF.

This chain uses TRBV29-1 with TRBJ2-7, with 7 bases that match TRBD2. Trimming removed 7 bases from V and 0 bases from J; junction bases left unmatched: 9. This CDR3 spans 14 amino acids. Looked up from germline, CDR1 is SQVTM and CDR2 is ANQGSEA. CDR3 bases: TGCAGCGGACTCAGGGAGGGAAGCTCCTACGAGCAGTACTTC. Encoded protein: CSGLREGSSYEQYF.

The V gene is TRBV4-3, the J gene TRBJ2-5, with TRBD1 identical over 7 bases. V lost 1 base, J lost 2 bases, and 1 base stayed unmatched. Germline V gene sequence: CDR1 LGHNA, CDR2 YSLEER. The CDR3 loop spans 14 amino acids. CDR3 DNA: TGCGCCAGCAGCCAAGGGACAGGACAAGAGACCCAGTACTTC. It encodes CASSQGTGQETQYF.

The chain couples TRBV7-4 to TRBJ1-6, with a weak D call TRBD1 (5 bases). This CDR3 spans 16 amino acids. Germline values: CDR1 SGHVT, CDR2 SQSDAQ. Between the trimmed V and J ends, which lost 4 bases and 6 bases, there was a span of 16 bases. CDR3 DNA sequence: TGTGCCAGCAGCTCTTACGACAGTCCCTCTAATTCACCCCTCCACTTT. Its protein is CASSSYDSPSNSPLHF.

The CDR3 sequence is CAISESGDRGHTGELFF. The CDR3 DNA follows: TGTGCCATCAGTGAGTCTGGAGACAGGGGGCACACCGGGGAGCTGTTTTTT. The chain carries TRBV10-3 and TRBJ2-2; 10 bases are shared with TRBD1. The CDR3 consists of 17 residues. CDR1 is ENHRY and CDR2 is SYGVKD in the germline V gene. After removal of 0 bases from V and 3 bases from J, the junction contained 4 bases not matched to a gene.

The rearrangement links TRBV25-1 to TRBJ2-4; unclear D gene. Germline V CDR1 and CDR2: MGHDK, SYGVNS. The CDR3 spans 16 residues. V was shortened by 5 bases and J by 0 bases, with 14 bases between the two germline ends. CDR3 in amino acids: CASSPDLGLAKNIQYF. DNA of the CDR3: TGTGCCAGCAGTCCCGATTTGGGCCTAGCCAAAAACATTCAGTACTTC.

The chain's CDR3 is CASSSEPLETQYF. DNA for the CDR3: TGTGCCAGCAGCTCTGAGCCCTTGGAGACCCAGTACTTC. This sequence joins TRBV5-6 and TRBJ2-5, with D uncertain. Germline V CDR1 and CDR2: SGHDT, YYEEEE. The CDR3 covers 13 residues. The ends were cut back, 3 bases at V and 5 bases at J, with 11 bases in the middle.

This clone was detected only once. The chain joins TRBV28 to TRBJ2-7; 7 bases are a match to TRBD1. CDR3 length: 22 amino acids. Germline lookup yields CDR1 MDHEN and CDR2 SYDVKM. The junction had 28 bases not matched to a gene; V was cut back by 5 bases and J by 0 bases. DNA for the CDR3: TGTGCCAGCAGTCCCCTTATGGGAACAAAGGCCAAAGGGGGCCCTAGCTCCTACGAGCAGTACTTC. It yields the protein CASSPLMGTKAKGGPSSYEQYF.

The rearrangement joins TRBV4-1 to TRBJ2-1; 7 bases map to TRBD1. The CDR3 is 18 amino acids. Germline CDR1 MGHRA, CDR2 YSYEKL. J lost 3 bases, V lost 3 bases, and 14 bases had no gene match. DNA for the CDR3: TGCGCCAGCAGCCAGGATGACAGGGCCCCCTCGCTCTACAATGAGCAGTTCTTC. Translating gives CASSQDDRAPSLYNEQFF.

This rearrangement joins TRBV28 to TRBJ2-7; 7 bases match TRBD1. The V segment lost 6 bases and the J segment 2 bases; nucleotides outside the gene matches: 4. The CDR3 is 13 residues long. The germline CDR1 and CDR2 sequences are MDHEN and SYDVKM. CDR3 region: CASRLQGPYEQYF. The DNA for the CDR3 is TGTGCCAGCAGGCTACAGGGGCCCTACGAGCAGTACTTC.

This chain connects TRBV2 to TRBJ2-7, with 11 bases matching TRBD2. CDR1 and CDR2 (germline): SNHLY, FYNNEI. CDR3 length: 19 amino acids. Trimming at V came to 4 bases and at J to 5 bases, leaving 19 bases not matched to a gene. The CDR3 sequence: CASSVSLAGGTTRFDEQYF. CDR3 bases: TGTGCCAGCAGTGTTTCCCTAGCGGGAGGAACTACACGGTTCGACGAGCAGTACTTC. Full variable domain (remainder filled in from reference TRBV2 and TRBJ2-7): EPEVTQTPSHQVTQMGQEVILRCVPISNHLYFYWYRQILGQKVEFLVSFYNNEISEKSEIFDDQFSVERPDGSNFTLKIRSTKLEDSAMYFCASSVSLAGGTTRFDEQYFGPGTRLTVT.